The rows below give T cell receptor beta chains drawn from one sample of a study of blood T cell repertoires in COVID-19. Sequencing used immunoSEQ multiplex PCR; TCRdb keeps in-frame clones, though not all of them. The table includes some 180,000 clones, about 93% detected once. The sequenced material came from peripheral blood. All receptors derive from a man aged 45-65 years with acute or convalescent COVID-19. Both conserved end residues are part of each CDR3.

j_call | v_call | cdr3_aa
TRBJ1-1 | TRBV29-1 | CSVQGPNTEAFF
TRBJ2-3 | TRBV6-6 | CASSYAQRGYTDTQYF
TRBJ2-1 | TRBV28 | CASSRSGTRHEQFF
TRBJ2-6 | TRBV27 | CASSLGHSGANVLTF
TRBJ1-1 | TRBV2 | CASRGGLNTEAFF
TRBJ1-3 | TRBV5-1 | CASRLDRARGNTIYF
TRBJ2-5 | TRBV9 | CASSEGSRSLRETQYF
TRBJ2-2 | TRBV6-2/TRBV6-3 | CASSQLTGGVGELFF
TRBJ2-5 | TRBV9 | CASSWGGETQYF
TRBJ1-2 | TRBV5-1 | CASSLDNNYGYTF
TRBJ2-3 | TRBV11-2 | CASSRQGAGVTQYF
TRBJ1-2 | TRBV7-2 | CASSLKPTPGGYTF
TRBJ2-1 | TRBV27 | CASSLRTSGYDEQFF
TRBJ2-5 | TRBV29-1 | CSAIRQGQETQYF
TRBJ1-1 | TRBV5-3 | CARSPDRVDTEAFF
TRBJ2-3 | TRBV9 | CASDPAGGFTDTQYF
TRBJ2-5 | TRBV20-1 | CSAQGQETQYF
TRBJ2-2 | TRBV4-3 | CASSQGYSGGAPNTGELFF
TRBJ1-1 | TRBV19 | CASSTGLWTEAFF
TRBJ2-1 | TRBV29-1 | CSVGGLAGTYNEQFF
TRBJ2-2 | TRBV5-4 | CASRLAGSGELFF
TRBJ2-3 | TRBV7-2 | CASRQGVSSTDTQYF
TRBJ2-1 | TRBV28 | CASSFRQGLGNEQFF
TRBJ2-3 | TRBV19 | CASSMDWRTQYF
TRBJ1-2 | TRBV7-9 | CATDHSGTNYGYTF
TRBJ2-7 | TRBV28 | CASSPGPGQYGQYF
TRBJ2-1 | TRBV29-1 | CSADTYNEQFF
TRBJ2-6 | TRBV12-3/TRBV12-4 | CASSSSGANVLTF
TRBJ2-2 | TRBV11-1 | CASSSTGGADTGELFF
TRBJ2-2 | TRBV9 | CASSVGEDHTGELFF
TRBJ1-4 | TRBV30 | CAWSIPQGQGKFF
TRBJ1-1 | TRBV5-1 | CASSLETVTEAFF
TRBJ2-1 | TRBV28 | CASSLAGVSYNEQFF
TRBJ2-5 | TRBV10-3 | CAISGLLATSGTYQETQYF
TRBJ1-2 | TRBV30 | CAWSPSVTYGYTF
TRBJ1-1 | TRBV2 | CASSARVNTEAFF
TRBJ2-7 | TRBV7-9 | CASSHGGMRNEQYF
TRBJ1-5 | TRBV27 | CASSVQGHQPQHF
TRBJ2-2 | TRBV4-1 | CASSPVLGGPGELFF
TRBJ2-1 | TRBV7-3 | CASSLKGESGYNEQFF
TRBJ2-1 | TRBV5-1 | CASRMDPEAHNEQFF
TRBJ2-3 | TRBV18 | CASSPSPTDTQYF
TRBJ1-2 | TRBV19 | CASSDPGQGTYGYTF
TRBJ1-1 | TRBV2 | CASIWSVRMNTEAFF
TRBJ1-3 | TRBV7-2 | CASSYRGFSSGNTIYF
TRBJ1-1 | TRBV7-9 | CASSLLIGEDTEAFF
TRBJ1-6 | TRBV2 | CASGQDHNSPLHF
TRBJ1-4 | TRBV14 | CASSQGLRTDNEKLFF
TRBJ2-5 | TRBV9 | CASSTRTSGGQETQYF
TRBJ2-3 | TRBV23-1 | CASSQEYQTSGTSDTQYF
TRBJ2-5 | TRBV7-3 | CASSWGTSRETQYF
TRBJ1-1 | TRBV28 | CASSPVLVQGSAFF